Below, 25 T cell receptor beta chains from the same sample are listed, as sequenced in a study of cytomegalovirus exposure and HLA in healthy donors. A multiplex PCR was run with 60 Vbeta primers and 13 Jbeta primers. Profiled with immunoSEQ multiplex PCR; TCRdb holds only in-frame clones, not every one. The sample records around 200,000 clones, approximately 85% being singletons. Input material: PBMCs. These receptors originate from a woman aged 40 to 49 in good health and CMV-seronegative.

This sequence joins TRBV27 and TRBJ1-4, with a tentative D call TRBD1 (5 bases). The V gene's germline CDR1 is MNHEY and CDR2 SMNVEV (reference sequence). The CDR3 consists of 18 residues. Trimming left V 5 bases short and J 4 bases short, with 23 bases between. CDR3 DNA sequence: TGTGCCAGCAGTCCCGAGGGGAGGGTCCCCGGGAATAATGAAAAACTGTTTTTT. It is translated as CASSPEGRVPGNNEKLFF.

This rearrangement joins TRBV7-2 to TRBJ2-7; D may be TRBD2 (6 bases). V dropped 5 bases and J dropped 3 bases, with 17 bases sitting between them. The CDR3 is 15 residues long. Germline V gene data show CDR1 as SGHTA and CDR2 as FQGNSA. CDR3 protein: CASSTLADPIYEQYF. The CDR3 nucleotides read TGTGCCAGCAGCACATTAGCGGACCCAATCTACGAGCAGTACTTC.

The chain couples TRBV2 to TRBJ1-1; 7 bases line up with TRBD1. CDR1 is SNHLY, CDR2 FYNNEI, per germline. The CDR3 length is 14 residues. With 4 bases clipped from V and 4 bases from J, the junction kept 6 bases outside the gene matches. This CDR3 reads CASSAGQDITEAFF. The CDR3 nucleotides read TGTGCCAGCAGTGCAGGACAGGATATCACTGAAGCTTTCTTT.

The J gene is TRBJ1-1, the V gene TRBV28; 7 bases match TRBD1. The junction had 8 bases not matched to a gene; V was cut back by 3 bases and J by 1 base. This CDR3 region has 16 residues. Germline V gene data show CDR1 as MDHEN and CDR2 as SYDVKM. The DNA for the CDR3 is TGTGCCAGCAGTTTGAGAGGGGGCACAGGGAACACTGAAGCTTTCTTT. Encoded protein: CASSLRGGTGNTEAFF.

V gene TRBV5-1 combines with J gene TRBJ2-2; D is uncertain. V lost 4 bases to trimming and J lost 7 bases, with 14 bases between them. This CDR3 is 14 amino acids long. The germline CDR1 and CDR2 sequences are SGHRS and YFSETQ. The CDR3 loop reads CASSVDHLNGELFF. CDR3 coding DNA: TGCGCCAGCAGCGTGGACCACTTGAACGGGGAGCTGTTTTTT.

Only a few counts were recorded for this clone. CDR3 in amino acids: CASSTSGRPGGTDTQYF. The CDR3 region has the DNA TGTGCCAGCAGCACCAGCGGCCGGCCCGGGGGCACAGATACGCAGTATTTT. The genes are TRBV7-8 and TRBJ2-3; possibly TRBD2 for D (5 bases). V lost 5 bases and J 1 base, leaving 19 bases between the germline ends. The CDR3 loop spans 17 amino acids. CDR1 SGHVS and CDR2 FQNEAQ come from the germline V gene. Full variable domain (missing parts from reference TRBV7-8 and TRBJ2-3): GAGVSQSPRYKVAKRGQDVALRCDPISGHVSLFWYQQALGQGPEFLTYFQNEAQLDKSGLPSDRFFAERPEGSVSTLKIQRTQQEDSAVYLCASSTSGRPGGTDTQYFGPGTRLTVL.

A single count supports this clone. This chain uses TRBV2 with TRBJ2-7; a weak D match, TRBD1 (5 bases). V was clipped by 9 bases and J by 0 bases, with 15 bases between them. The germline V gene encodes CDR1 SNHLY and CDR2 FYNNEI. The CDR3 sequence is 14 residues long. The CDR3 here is CASCRAQSSYEQYF. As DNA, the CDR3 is TGTGCCAGTTGCAGGGCTCAGAGCTCCTACGAGCAGTACTTC.

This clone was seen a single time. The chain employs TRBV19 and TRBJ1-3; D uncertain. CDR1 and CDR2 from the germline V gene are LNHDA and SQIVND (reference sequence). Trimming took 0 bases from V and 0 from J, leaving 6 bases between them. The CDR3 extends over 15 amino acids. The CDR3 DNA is TGTGCCAGTAGTATAGAGTTCTACTCTGGAAACACCATATATTTT. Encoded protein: CASSIEFYSGNTIYF.

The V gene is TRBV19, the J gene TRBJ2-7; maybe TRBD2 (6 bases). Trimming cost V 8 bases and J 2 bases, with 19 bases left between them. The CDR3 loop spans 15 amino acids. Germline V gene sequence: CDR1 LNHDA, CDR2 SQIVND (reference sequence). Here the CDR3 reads CASGPTSGRTYEQYF. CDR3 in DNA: TGTGCCAGTGGCCCTACCTCCGGGAGAACCTACGAGCAGTACTTC.

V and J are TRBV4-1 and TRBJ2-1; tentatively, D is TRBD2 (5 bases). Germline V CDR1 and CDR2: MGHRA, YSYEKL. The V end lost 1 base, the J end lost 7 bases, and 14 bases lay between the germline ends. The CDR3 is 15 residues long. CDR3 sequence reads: CASSQVSVPGNEQFF. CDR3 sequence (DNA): TGCGCCAGCAGCCAAGTCAGCGTCCCGGGAAATGAGCAGTTCTTC.

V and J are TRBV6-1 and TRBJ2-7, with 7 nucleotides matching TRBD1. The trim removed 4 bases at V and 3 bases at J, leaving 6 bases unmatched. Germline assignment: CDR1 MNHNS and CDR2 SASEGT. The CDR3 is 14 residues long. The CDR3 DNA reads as TGTGCCAGCAGTGTGGGACAGAACGTCTACGAGCAGTACTTC. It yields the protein CASSVGQNVYEQYF.

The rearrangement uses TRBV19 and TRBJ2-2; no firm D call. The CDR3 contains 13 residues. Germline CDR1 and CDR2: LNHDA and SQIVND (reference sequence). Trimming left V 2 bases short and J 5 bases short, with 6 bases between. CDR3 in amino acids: CASSIQYTGELFF. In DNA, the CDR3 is TGTGCCAGTAGTATACAGTATACCGGGGAGCTGTTTTTT.

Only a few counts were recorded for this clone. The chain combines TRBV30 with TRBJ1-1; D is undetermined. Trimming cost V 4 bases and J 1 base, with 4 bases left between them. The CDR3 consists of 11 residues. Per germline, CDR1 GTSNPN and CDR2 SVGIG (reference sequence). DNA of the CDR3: TGTGCCTGGATTAAGAACACTGAAGCTTTCTTT. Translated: CAWIKNTEAFF.

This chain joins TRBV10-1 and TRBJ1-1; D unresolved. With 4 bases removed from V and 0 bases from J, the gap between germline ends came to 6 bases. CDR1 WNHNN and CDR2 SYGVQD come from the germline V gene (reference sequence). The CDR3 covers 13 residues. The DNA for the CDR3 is TGCGCCAGCAGTGGGCAGATGAACACTGAAGCTTTCTTT. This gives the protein CASSGQMNTEAFF.

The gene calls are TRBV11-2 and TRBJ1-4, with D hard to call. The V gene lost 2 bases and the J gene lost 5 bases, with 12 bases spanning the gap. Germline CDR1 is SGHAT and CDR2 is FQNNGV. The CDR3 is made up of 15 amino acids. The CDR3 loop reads CASSLYPGLNEKLFF. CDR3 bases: TGTGCCAGCAGCTTATACCCAGGATTAAATGAAAAACTGTTTTTT.

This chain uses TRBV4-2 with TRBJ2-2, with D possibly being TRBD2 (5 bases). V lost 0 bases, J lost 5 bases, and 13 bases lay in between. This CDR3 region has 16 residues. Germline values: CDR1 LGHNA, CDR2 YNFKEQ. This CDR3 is CASSQEEGWVTGELFF. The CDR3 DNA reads TGTGCCAGCAGCCAAGAAGAGGGATGGGTAACCGGGGAGCTGTTTTTT.

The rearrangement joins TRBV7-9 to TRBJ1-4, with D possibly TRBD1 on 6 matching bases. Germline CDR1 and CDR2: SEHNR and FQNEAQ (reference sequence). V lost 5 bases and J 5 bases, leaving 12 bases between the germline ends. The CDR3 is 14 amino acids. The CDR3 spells CASSPRGANEKLFF. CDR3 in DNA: TGTGCCAGCAGCCCCAGGGGCGCAAATGAAAAACTGTTTTTT. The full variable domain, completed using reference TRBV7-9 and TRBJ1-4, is DTGVSQNPRHKITKRGQNVTFRCDPISEHNRLYWYRQTLGQGPEFLTYFQNEAQLEKSRLLSDRFSAERPKGSFSTLEIQRTEQGDSAMYLCASSPRGANEKLFFGSGTQLSVL.

CDR3: CASTPLAGPGQPQHF. The DNA for the CDR3 is TGTGCCAGTACTCCACTCGCGGGGCCAGGACAGCCCCAGCATTTT. The chain combines TRBV19 with TRBJ1-5; TRBD1 might be the D (5 bases). Germline assignment: CDR1 LNHDA and CDR2 SQIVND (reference sequence). The ends were cut back, 7 bases at V and 7 bases at J, with 20 bases in the middle. CDR3 length equals 15 residues.

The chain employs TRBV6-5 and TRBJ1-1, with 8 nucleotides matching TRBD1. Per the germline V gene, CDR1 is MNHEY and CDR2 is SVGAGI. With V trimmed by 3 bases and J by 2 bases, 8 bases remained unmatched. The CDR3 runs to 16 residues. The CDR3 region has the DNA TGTGCCAGCAGTTATCGTTGGGCAGGGGGCAACACTGAAGCTTTCTTT. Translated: CASSYRWAGGNTEAFF.

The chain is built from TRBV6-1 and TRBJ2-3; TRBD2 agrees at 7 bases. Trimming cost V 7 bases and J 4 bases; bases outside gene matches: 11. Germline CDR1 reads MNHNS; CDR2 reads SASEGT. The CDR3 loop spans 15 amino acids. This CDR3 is CASTRTRGSADTQYF. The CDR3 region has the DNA TGTGCCAGCACAAGGACTCGCGGGAGTGCAGATACGCAGTATTTT.

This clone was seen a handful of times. The CDR3 loop reads CASSLNRLNEKLFF. CDR3 DNA sequence: TGTGCCAGCAGCTTGAACAGGTTAAATGAAAAACTGTTTTTT. This chain links TRBV5-4 with TRBJ1-4; D may be TRBD1 (5 bases). Germline loops: CDR1 SGHNT, CDR2 YYREEE (reference sequence). CDR3 size: 14 residues. V lost 1 base, J lost 5 bases, and 9 bases lay in between.

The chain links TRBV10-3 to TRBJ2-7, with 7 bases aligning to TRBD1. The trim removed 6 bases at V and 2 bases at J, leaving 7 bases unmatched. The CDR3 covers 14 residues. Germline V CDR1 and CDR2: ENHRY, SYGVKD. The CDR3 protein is CAIRETGTAYEQYF. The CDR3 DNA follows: TGTGCCATCAGGGAAACTGGGACAGCCTACGAGCAGTACTTC.

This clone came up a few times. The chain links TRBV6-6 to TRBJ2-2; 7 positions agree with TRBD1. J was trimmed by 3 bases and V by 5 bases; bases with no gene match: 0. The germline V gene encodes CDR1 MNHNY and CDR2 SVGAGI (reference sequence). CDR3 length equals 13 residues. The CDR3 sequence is CASSDRDTGELFF. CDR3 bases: TGTGCCAGCAGTGACAGGGACACCGGGGAGCTGTTTTTT.

The CDR3 bases are TGTGCCAGCAGCCCGGGACTAGCGGGAGAGGGGGAGCTGTTTTTT. Protein: CASSPGLAGEGELFF. The V gene is TRBV7-9, the J gene TRBJ2-2; 14 bases line up with TRBD2. Germline-derived CDR1 and CDR2 are SEHNR and FQNEAQ (reference sequence). The V and J ends lost 5 bases and 8 bases, in that order; junction bases with no gene match: 4. The CDR3 has 15 residues.

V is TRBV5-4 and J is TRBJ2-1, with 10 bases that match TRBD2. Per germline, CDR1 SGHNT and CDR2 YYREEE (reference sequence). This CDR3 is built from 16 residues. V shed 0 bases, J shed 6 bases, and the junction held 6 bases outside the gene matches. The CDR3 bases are TGTGCCAGCAGCTTGGGCGCAGCGGGAGGGTTCAATGAGCAGTTCTTC. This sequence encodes CASSLGAAGGFNEQFF.